This T cell receptor beta chain originates from a study of T cells in Graves' hyperthyroidism and ophthalmopathy. Overall study results and limits: Blood held most thyroid clonotypes expanded above 0.001 frequency.

Patients aged 18 to 65 had newly diagnosed hyperthyroidism of under 2 months' duration. The study left out patients who had uncontrolled infection, other autoimmune disease, pregnancy or lactation. The authors obtained PBMCs from about 9 ml of fresh peripheral blood. Details on this clonotype: Its antigen remains unidentified. A single base separates this from a much larger clone, so it may be a read error. Given the absence of the conserved phenylalanine or tryptophan at the CDR3 end, a read error is likely.

The CDR3 regions of TCR beta were amplified from RNA transcripts. Carried out on the TCR CDR3, a first-round RT-PCR used the HTBI primer set. Via MiXCR, TCRdb re-called the multiplex PCR reads, giving one row per CDR3 protein. The sample consists of roughly 700,000 distinct CDR3 sequences, roughly 17% of them appearing once. CDR3 length: 18 amino acids. The V and J ends lost 11 bases and 0 bases respectively, with 28 bases between them. CDR1 is MDHEN and CDR2 is SYDVKM in the germline V gene. The receptor comes from a middle-aged man with Graves' hyperthyroidism. The chain employs TRBV28 and TRBJ1-1; possible D gene TRBD1, 5 bases. Specimen: blood. CDR3 region: CACKSLGSRRGMNTEAFC. As DNA, the CDR3 is TGTGCCTGCAAAAGCCTGGGGTCTCGAAGGGGTATGAACACTGAAGCTTTCTGT.